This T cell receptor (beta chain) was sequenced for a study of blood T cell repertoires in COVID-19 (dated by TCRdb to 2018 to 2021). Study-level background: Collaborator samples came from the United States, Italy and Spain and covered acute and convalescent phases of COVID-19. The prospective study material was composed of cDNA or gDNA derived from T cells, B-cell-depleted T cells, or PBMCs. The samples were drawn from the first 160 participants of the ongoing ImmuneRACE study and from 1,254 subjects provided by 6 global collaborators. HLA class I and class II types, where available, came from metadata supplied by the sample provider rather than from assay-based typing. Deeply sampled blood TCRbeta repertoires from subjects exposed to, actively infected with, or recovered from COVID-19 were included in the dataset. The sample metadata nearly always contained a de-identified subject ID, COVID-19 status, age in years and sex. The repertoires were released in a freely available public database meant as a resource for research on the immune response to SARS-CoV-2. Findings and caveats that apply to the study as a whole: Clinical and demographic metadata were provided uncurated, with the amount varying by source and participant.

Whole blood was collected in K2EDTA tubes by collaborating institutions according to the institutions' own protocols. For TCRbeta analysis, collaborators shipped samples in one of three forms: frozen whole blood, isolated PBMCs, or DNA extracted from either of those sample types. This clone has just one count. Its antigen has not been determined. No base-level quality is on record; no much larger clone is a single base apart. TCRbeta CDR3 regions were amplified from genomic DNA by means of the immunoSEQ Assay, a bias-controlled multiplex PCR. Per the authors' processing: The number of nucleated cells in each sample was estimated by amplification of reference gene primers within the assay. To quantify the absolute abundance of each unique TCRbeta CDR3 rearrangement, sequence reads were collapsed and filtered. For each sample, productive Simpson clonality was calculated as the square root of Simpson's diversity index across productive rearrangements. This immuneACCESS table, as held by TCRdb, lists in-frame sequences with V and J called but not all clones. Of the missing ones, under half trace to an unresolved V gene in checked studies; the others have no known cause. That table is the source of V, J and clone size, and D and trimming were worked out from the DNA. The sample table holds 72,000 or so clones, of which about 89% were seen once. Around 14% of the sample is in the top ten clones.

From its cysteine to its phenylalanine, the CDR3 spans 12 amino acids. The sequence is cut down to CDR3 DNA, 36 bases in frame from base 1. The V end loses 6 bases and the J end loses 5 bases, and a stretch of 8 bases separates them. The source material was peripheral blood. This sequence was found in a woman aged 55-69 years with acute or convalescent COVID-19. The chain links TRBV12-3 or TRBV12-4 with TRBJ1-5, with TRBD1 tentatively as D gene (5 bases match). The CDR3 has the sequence CASRFRDQPQHF. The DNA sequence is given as TGTGCCAGCAGGTTCAGGGATCAGCCCCAGCATTTT.